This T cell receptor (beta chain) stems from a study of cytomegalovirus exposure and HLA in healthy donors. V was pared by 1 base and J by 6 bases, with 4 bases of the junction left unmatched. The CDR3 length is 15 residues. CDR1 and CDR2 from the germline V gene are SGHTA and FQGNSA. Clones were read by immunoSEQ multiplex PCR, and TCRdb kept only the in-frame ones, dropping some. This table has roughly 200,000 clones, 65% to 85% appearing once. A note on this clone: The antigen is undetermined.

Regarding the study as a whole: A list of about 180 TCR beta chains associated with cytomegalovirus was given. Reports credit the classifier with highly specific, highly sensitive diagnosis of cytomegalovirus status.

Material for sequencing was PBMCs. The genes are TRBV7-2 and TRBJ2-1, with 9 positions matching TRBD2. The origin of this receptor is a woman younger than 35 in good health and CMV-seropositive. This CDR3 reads CASSLEAGGPNEQFF. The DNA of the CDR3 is TGTGCCAGCAGCTTAGAGGCGGGGGGGCCCAATGAGCAGTTCTTC.